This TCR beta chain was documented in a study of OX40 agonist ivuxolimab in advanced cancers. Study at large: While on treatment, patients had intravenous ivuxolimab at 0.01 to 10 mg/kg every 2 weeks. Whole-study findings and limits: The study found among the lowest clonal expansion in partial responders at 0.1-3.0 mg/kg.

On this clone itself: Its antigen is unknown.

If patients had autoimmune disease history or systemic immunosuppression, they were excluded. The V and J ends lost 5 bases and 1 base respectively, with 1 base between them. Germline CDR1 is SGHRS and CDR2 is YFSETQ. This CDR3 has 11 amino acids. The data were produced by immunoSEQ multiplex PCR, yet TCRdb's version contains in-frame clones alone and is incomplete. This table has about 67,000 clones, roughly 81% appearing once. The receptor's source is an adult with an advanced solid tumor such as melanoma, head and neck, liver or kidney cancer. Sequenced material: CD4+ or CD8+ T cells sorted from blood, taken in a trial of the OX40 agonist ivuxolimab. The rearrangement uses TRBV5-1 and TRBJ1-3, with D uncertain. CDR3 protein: CASSSGNTIYF. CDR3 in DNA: TGCGCCAGCAGTTCTGGAAACACCATATATTTT.